This T cell receptor beta chain originates from a study of a mutant IDH1 vaccine in newly diagnosed glioma. Whole-study context: At weeks 1, 3, 5, 7, 11, 15, 19 and 23, patients received a vaccination, eight in all. Overall study results and limits: Patients mounted vaccine-induced immune responses in 90% to 95% of cases.

J was trimmed by 1 base and V by 0 bases; bases with no gene match: 11. The CDR3 sequence is 18 residues long. CDR1 is SGHRS and CDR2 is YFSETQ in the germline V gene. Assay used: immunoSEQ multiplex PCR; TCRdb lists only in-frame clones, some missing. The sample has tens of thousands of clones, about four fifths seen once. Noted time point: week 5, during vaccination. Each dose delivered 300 ug of mutant IDH1 20-mer peptide subcutaneously with imiquimod. The donor cohort comprised cases of new WHO grade 3 or 4 IDH1-mutant, ATRX-lost astrocytoma. This clone occurred once. Its specificity is unknown. This receptor was obtained from a man between 45 and 60 years old with glioma. The source material was PBMCs, sampled from a glioma patient whose treatment included an IDH1 peptide vaccine. The chain has TRBV5-1 and TRBJ2-3, with 7 bases aligning to TRBD2. The CDR3, as DNA: TGCGCCAGCAGCTTGGCCGGTCTAGCGGCCGGGGGCACAGATACGCAGTATTTT. Encoded protein: CASSLAGLAAGGTDTQYF.